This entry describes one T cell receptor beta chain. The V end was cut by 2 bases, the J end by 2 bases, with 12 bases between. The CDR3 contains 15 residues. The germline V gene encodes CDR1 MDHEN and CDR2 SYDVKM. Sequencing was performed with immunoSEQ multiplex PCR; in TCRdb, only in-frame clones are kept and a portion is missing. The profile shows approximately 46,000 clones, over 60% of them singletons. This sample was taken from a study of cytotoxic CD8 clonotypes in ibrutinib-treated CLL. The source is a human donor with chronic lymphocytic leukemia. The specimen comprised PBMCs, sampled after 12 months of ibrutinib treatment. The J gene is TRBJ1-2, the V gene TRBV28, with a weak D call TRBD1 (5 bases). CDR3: CASSLGPGGNYGYTF. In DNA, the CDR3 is TGTGCCAGCAGTTTAGGGCCCGGGGGGAACTATGGCTACACCTTC.